This is a list of T cell receptor beta chains from one sample in a study of T cells in Graves' hyperthyroidism and ophthalmopathy. From the multiplex PCR reads, TCRdb called clonotypes with MiXCR, one entry per CDR3 protein. This table has about 300,000 distinct CDR3 sequences, 20% to 30% appearing once. The sample comprised blood. The receptors derive from a man between 35 and 55 years old with Graves' hyperthyroidism that later progressed to Graves' ophthalmopathy. Both conserved end residues are part of each CDR3. A D gene is named only where the DNA matches it firmly. The size of a clone is reported for some rows only, either as once, few or many, or as a class for expanded clones.

J gene: TRBJ1-2
clone size: many
V gene: TRBV11-3
D gene: .
CDR3 DNA: TGTGCCAGCGCGGGTAACTATGGCTACACCTTC
CDR3 protein: CASAGNYGYTF

J gene: TRBJ2-5
clone size: many
V gene: TRBV20-1
D gene: .
CDR3 DNA: TGCAGTGCTAGAGAAACCGAGACCCAGTACTTC
CDR3 protein: CSARETETQYF

J gene: TRBJ2-7
clone size: many
V gene: TRBV28
D gene: .
CDR3 DNA: TGTGCCAGCATAAGACAGAGCTCCTACGAGCAGTACTTC
CDR3 protein: CASIRQSSYEQYF

J gene: TRBJ2-5
clone size: many
V gene: TRBV29-1
D gene: TRBD1
CDR3 DNA: TGCAGCGTTGAAATCGGACAGGACCATAAAGAGACCCAGTACTTC
CDR3 protein: CSVEIGQDHKETQYF

J gene: TRBJ1-5
clone size: once
V gene: TRBV6-1
D gene: TRBD1
CDR3 DNA: TGTGCCAGCAGCGCGATCCCGGGACAGGGAGACAATCAGCCCCAGCATTTT
CDR3 protein: CASSAIPGQGDNQPQHF

J gene: TRBJ1-2
clone size: many
V gene: TRBV27
D gene: .
CDR3 DNA: TGTGCCAGCAGGAGGGGCCTCCGGACGCCTCGGGATGGCTACACCTTC
CDR3 protein: CASRRGLRTPRDGYTF

J gene: TRBJ2-7
clone size: many
V gene: TRBV4-1
D gene: TRBD1
CDR3 DNA: TGCGCCAGCAGCCAAGCTCGACAGGGGGCCTACGAGCAGTACTTC
CDR3 protein: CASSQARQGAYEQYF

J gene: TRBJ2-7
clone size: .
V gene: TRBV6-2/TRBV6-3
D gene: TRBD2
CDR3 DNA: TGTGCCAGCGCTTACCTAGCGGGAGACGGACGGTTGACATACGAGCAGTACTTC
CDR3 protein: CASAYLAGDGRLTYEQYF

J gene: TRBJ1-2
clone size: many
V gene: TRBV5-1
D gene: .
CDR3 DNA: TGCGCCAGCAGCCCGAACAGGGAGGTCGACTATGGCTACACCTTC
CDR3 protein: CASSPNREVDYGYTF

J gene: TRBJ1-5
clone size: many
V gene: TRBV18
D gene: .
CDR3 DNA: TGTGCCAGCTCACCCCGGTCGGTTGTCAGCGTCAATCAGCCCCAGCATTTT
CDR3 protein: CASSPRSVVSVNQPQHF

J gene: TRBJ1-1
clone size: .
V gene: TRBV28
D gene: .
CDR3 DNA: TGTGCCAGCACCCACCAGACGAACACTGAAGCTTTCTTT
CDR3 protein: CASTHQTNTEAFF

J gene: TRBJ2-5
clone size: .
V gene: TRBV27
D gene: TRBD1
CDR3 DNA: TGTGCCAGCAGTTCCCGAGAAAGGGGGCAGGGAGAGACCCAGTACTTC
CDR3 protein: CASSSRERGQGETQYF

J gene: TRBJ1-2
clone size: many
V gene: TRBV6-1
D gene: .
CDR3 DNA: TGTGCCAGCAGCGTTCGAGGGAGTGGCTCTGGCTACACCTTC
CDR3 protein: CASSVRGSGSGYTF

J gene: TRBJ1-1
clone size: few
V gene: TRBV20-1
D gene: .
CDR3 DNA: TGCAGTGCTAGAGAGGGCACTGAGAACACTGAAGCTTTCTTT
CDR3 protein: CSAREGTENTEAFF

J gene: TRBJ2-5
clone size: many
V gene: TRBV5-1
D gene: TRBD1
CDR3 DNA: TGCGCCAGCAGCGGGGACAGATACCAAGAGACCCAGTACTTC
CDR3 protein: CASSGDRYQETQYF

J gene: TRBJ1-5
clone size: few
V gene: TRBV9
D gene: .
CDR3 DNA: TGTGCCAGCAGCGTATTTGACAGTCAGCCCCAGCATTTT
CDR3 protein: CASSVFDSQPQHF

J gene: TRBJ1-1
clone size: .
V gene: TRBV27
D gene: TRBD1
CDR3 DNA: TGTGCCAGCAGTTCCCTTCCAGGGGGAACCACTGAAGCTTTCTTT
CDR3 protein: CASSSLPGGTTEAFF

J gene: TRBJ2-7
clone size: many
V gene: TRBV7-2
D gene: .
CDR3 DNA: TGTGCCAGCAGTTCCGCCTCCGGGAAATCCTACGAGCAGTACTTC
CDR3 protein: CASSSASGKSYEQYF

J gene: TRBJ2-5
clone size: .
V gene: TRBV29-1
D gene: .
CDR3 DNA: TGCAGCGTTACAGGGACGGATCAAGAGACCCAGTACTTC
CDR3 protein: CSVTGTDQETQYF

J gene: TRBJ1-2
clone size: many
V gene: TRBV4-1
D gene: .
CDR3 DNA: TGCGCCAGCAGCCAAGGAGTGGGGGAAAAAAACTATGGCTACACCTTC
CDR3 protein: CASSQGVGEKNYGYTF

J gene: TRBJ1-2
clone size: many
V gene: TRBV12-3/TRBV12-4
D gene: .
CDR3 DNA: TGTGCCAGCAGTTTACTTGTTGGGAGAGGCTACACCTTC
CDR3 protein: CASSLLVGRGYTF

J gene: TRBJ2-3
clone size: many
V gene: TRBV28
D gene: TRBD2
CDR3 DNA: TGTGCCAGCAGTTTGACTAGCGGGACTGCGAAAGATACGCAGTATTTT
CDR3 protein: CASSLTSGTAKDTQYF

J gene: TRBJ1-2
clone size: many
V gene: TRBV5-1
D gene: .
CDR3 DNA: TGCGCCAGCAGCTTGGCCGGGGAGAGTAGCTACACCTTC
CDR3 protein: CASSLAGESSYTF

J gene: TRBJ1-2
clone size: many
V gene: TRBV2
D gene: .
CDR3 DNA: TGTGCCAGCAGTGAAAGTCCGGAGGGCTATGGCTACACCTTC
CDR3 protein: CASSESPEGYGYTF

J gene: TRBJ2-2
clone size: few
V gene: TRBV5-1
D gene: TRBD1
CDR3 DNA: TGCGCCAGCAGCTTGGTCGTGACAGGGAGCACCGGGGAGCTGTTTTTT
CDR3 protein: CASSLVVTGSTGELFF

J gene: TRBJ2-7
clone size: many
V gene: TRBV29-1
D gene: TRBD2
CDR3 DNA: TGCAGCGTTCTAAAGCCGGGACTAGCGGGCTACGAGCAGTACTTC
CDR3 protein: CSVLKPGLAGYEQYF

J gene: TRBJ1-2
clone size: few
V gene: TRBV6-5
D gene: TRBD1
CDR3 DNA: TGTGCCAGCAGGGGCGGCCGGGACAGGGGAGCCTATGGCTACACCTTC
CDR3 protein: CASRGGRDRGAYGYTF

J gene: TRBJ2-7
clone size: .
V gene: TRBV12-3/TRBV12-4
D gene: .
CDR3 DNA: TGTGCCAGCAGTTTCCTACAGCTCTGCGAGCAGTACTTC
CDR3 protein: CASSFLQLCEQYF

J gene: TRBJ2-5
clone size: many
V gene: TRBV28
D gene: TRBD2
CDR3 DNA: TGTGCCAGCAGTGGACTAGCGGGAGTCCAAGAGACCCAGTACTTC
CDR3 protein: CASSGLAGVQETQYF

J gene: TRBJ1-1
clone size: many
V gene: TRBV6-1
D gene: .
CDR3 DNA: TGTGCCAGCAGTGAACAACTGGGGATTGAAGCTTTCTTT
CDR3 protein: CASSEQLGIEAFF

J gene: TRBJ1-1
clone size: many
V gene: TRBV27
D gene: .
CDR3 DNA: TGTGCCAGCAGTTCTAAGGCCAGCGGGGGGCAGAGAACTGAAGCTTTCTTT
CDR3 protein: CASSSKASGGQRTEAFF

J gene: TRBJ2-7
clone size: many
V gene: TRBV12-3/TRBV12-4
D gene: .
CDR3 DNA: TGTGCCAGCAGCCTATACCTAGGGGAGCAGTACTTC
CDR3 protein: CASSLYLGEQYF

J gene: TRBJ2-7
clone size: .
V gene: TRBV20-1
D gene: TRBD2
CDR3 DNA: TGCAGTTACCGGATAGCGGGCAACTACGAGCAGTACTTC
CDR3 protein: CSYRIAGNYEQYF

J gene: TRBJ2-7
clone size: many
V gene: TRBV6-5
D gene: .
CDR3 DNA: TGTGCCAGCAGCCGACAGGACCGTAGCTCCTACGAGCAGTACTTC
CDR3 protein: CASSRQDRSSYEQYF

J gene: TRBJ1-2
clone size: few
V gene: TRBV24-1
D gene: .
CDR3 DNA: TGTGCCACCAGTGATTCGTTAGGAGGTCCTAACTATGGCTACACCTTC
CDR3 protein: CATSDSLGGPNYGYTF

J gene: TRBJ2-7
clone size: .
V gene: TRBV6-1
D gene: .
CDR3 DNA: TGTGCCAGCAGTGGATCCCTTCGGGGCCCATACGAGCAGTACTTC
CDR3 protein: CASSGSLRGPYEQYF

J gene: TRBJ1-5
clone size: many
V gene: TRBV2
D gene: .
CDR3 DNA: TGTGCCAGCACGCGACAAGGAGGTTATCAGCCCCAGCATTTT
CDR3 protein: CASTRQGGYQPQHF

J gene: TRBJ2-5
clone size: many
V gene: TRBV6-5
D gene: TRBD1
CDR3 DNA: TGTGCCAGCAGTTATTCCCGACAGGGAGAGACCCAGTACTTC
CDR3 protein: CASSYSRQGETQYF

J gene: TRBJ2-7
clone size: .
V gene: TRBV6-2/TRBV6-3
D gene: .
CDR3 DNA: TGTGCCAGCAGTTACGACATGAAGGTCATTGGGCCGGGTCTGGGCTACGAGCAGTACTTC
CDR3 protein: CASSYDMKVIGPGLGYEQYF

J gene: TRBJ2-7
clone size: many
V gene: TRBV4-1
D gene: TRBD1
CDR3 DNA: TGCGCCAGCAGCCAAGCCCGGGACAGGCACCTTTCCGAGCAGTACTTC
CDR3 protein: CASSQARDRHLSEQYF

J gene: TRBJ1-6
clone size: .
V gene: TRBV4-1
D gene: .
CDR3 DNA: TGCGCCAGCAGCCAAGAAGGCAACAGGGCGGCTTCACCCCTCCACTTT
CDR3 protein: CASSQEGNRAASPLHF

J gene: TRBJ1-6
clone size: many
V gene: TRBV7-3
D gene: .
CDR3 DNA: TGTGCCAGCAGCCCGGGGTATAATTCACCCCTCCACTTT
CDR3 protein: CASSPGYNSPLHF

J gene: TRBJ2-7
clone size: .
V gene: TRBV6-1
D gene: .
CDR3 DNA: TGTGCCAGCAGTCCTCCCAGGACCTACGAGCAGTACTTC
CDR3 protein: CASSPPRTYEQYF

J gene: TRBJ1-2
clone size: few
V gene: TRBV6-1
D gene: TRBD1
CDR3 DNA: TGTGCCAGCGCCGGGACAGGGTTCTTTGGCTACACCTTC
CDR3 protein: CASAGTGFFGYTF

J gene: TRBJ2-7
clone size: many
V gene: TRBV27
D gene: .
CDR3 DNA: TGTGCCAGCAGTTTATGGGGCCCCGCAGCGGAGCCAGGGGGGGAGCAGTACTTC
CDR3 protein: CASSLWGPAAEPGGEQYF

J gene: TRBJ2-7
clone size: .
V gene: TRBV6-5
D gene: .
CDR3 DNA: TGTGCCAGCAGTTACTCTGGGGGGAACTACGAGCAGTACTTC
CDR3 protein: CASSYSGGNYEQYF

J gene: TRBJ2-2
clone size: many
V gene: TRBV6-5
D gene: TRBD2
CDR3 DNA: TGTGCCAGCACTAACTTAGCGGGAGCGAACACCGGGGAGCTGTTTTTT
CDR3 protein: CASTNLAGANTGELFF

J gene: TRBJ1-1
clone size: many
V gene: TRBV5-1
D gene: .
CDR3 DNA: TGCGCCAGCAGCTTGGAGGCAGGGGCTGAAGCTTTCTTT
CDR3 protein: CASSLEAGAEAFF

J gene: TRBJ1-2
clone size: many
V gene: TRBV6-1
D gene: .
CDR3 DNA: TGTGCCAGCAGTGAAGGAGCCCGTCCCCTCTATGGCTACACCTTC
CDR3 protein: CASSEGARPLYGYTF

J gene: TRBJ1-2
clone size: .
V gene: TRBV15
D gene: .
CDR3 DNA: TGTGCCACCAGCAGAGATAATTTGGGGAGTGGCTACACCTTC
CDR3 protein: CATSRDNLGSGYTF

J gene: TRBJ1-1
clone size: .
V gene: TRBV6-2/TRBV6-3
D gene: .
CDR3 DNA: TGTGCCAGCAGTTACTCAGGGCAGCAGAACACTGAAGCTTTCTTT
CDR3 protein: CASSYSGQQNTEAFF

J gene: TRBJ1-5
clone size: many
V gene: TRBV11-1
D gene: TRBD1
CDR3 DNA: TGTGCCAGCAGCGCCGAAACAGGGGTCCTCAATCAGCCCCAGCATTTT
CDR3 protein: CASSAETGVLNQPQHF

J gene: TRBJ2-5
clone size: many
V gene: TRBV11-2
D gene: TRBD1
CDR3 DNA: TGTGCCAGCAGCTTAAAATTCAGCGGACAGGCCCAAGAGACCCAGTACTTC
CDR3 protein: CASSLKFSGQAQETQYF

J gene: TRBJ2-3
clone size: many
V gene: TRBV6-1
D gene: TRBD2
CDR3 DNA: TGTGCCAGCACCTCGGAAGCGGGAGGGCTTACGCAGTATTTT
CDR3 protein: CASTSEAGGLTQYF

J gene: TRBJ2-5
clone size: .
V gene: TRBV12-3/TRBV12-4
D gene: .
CDR3 DNA: TGTGCCAGCAGTTTCCACCCGCCCCGAACCAAAGAGACCCAGTACTTC
CDR3 protein: CASSFHPPRTKETQYF

J gene: TRBJ2-7
clone size: many
V gene: TRBV20-1
D gene: .
CDR3 DNA: TGCAGTGCTAAAGCAGGGTTTTTCACCTACGAGCAGTACTTC
CDR3 protein: CSAKAGFFTYEQYF

J gene: TRBJ2-7
clone size: .
V gene: TRBV7-3
D gene: .
CDR3 DNA: TGTGCCAGCAGCTTCCGGGACGGCTACGAGCAGTACTTC
CDR3 protein: CASSFRDGYEQYF

J gene: TRBJ1-1
clone size: .
V gene: TRBV20-1
D gene: .
CDR3 DNA: TGCAGTGGGGATAGGACGCATACCCTGAACACTGAAGCTTTCTTT
CDR3 protein: CSGDRTHTLNTEAFF

J gene: TRBJ1-5
clone size: many
V gene: TRBV6-5
D gene: .
CDR3 DNA: TGTGCCACCCGAGACACAGGCCGCGGCAATCAGCCCCAGCATTTT
CDR3 protein: CATRDTGRGNQPQHF

J gene: TRBJ2-7
clone size: .
V gene: TRBV20-1
D gene: TRBD1
CDR3 DNA: TGCAGTGCCCAGGATCCGGGGACAGCGGTGTCCTACGAGCAGTACTTC
CDR3 protein: CSAQDPGTAVSYEQYF